This T cell receptor beta chain was sequenced for a study of cytomegalovirus exposure and HLA in healthy donors. Study-wide points: Certain indistinguishable V segments, among them TRBV6-2 and TRBV6-3, were excluded. The HLA-A and HLA-B alleles of most subjects were reportedly predicted accurately from TCR beta sequences.

PCR was performed using 60 Vbeta and 13 Jbeta primers. Some clones are missing from TCRdb's copy, which holds only in-frame ones; the method was immunoSEQ multiplex PCR. Of some 150,000 clones in the sample, around 86% were seen once. Turning to this clone: What it recognizes is unknown.

Germline V gene data show CDR1 as MNHEY and CDR2 as SMNVEV (reference sequence). V trimming: 5 bases; J trimming: 0 bases; junction bases outside the gene matches: 3. The length of the CDR3 is 14 residues. Sequenced: PBMCs. The source of this sequence is a woman aged 30 to 39 in good health and CMV-seronegative. The V and J genes are TRBV27 and TRBJ1-1, with 7 nucleotides matching TRBD1. The CDR3 bases are TGTGCCAGCAGTACGGGACAGATGAACACTGAAGCTTTCTTT. This sequence encodes CASSTGQMNTEAFF.